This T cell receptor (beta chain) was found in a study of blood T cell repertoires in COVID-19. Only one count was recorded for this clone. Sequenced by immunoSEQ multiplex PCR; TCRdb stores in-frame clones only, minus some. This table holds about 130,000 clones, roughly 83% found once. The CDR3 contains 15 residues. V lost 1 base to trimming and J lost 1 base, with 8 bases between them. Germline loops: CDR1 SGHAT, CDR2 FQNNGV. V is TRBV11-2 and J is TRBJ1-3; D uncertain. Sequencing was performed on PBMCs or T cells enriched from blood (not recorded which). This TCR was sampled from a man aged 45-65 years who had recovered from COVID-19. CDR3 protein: CASSLGWLSGNTIYF. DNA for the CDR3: TGTGCCAGCAGCTTAGGTTGGCTTTCTGGAAACACCATATATTTT.